This T cell receptor (beta chain) was captured by sequencing in a study of cytomegalovirus exposure and HLA in healthy donors. Looking at the study overall: Earlier, approximately 190 million T cells were analyzed, and 117 million unique TCR beta sequences were found among them.

Per germline, CDR1 LNHNV and CDR2 YYDKDF (reference sequence). The CDR3 length is 17 residues. Regarding this clone: Compared with germline, one end of the junction differs, possibly owing to a read error.

The PCR contained 60 Vbeta and 13 Jbeta primers. Generated by immunoSEQ multiplex PCR, the TCRdb table keeps only in-frame clones and is missing some. The table includes 130,000 or so clones, approximately 85% detected once. The J gene is TRBJ2-3, the V gene TRBV15; 7 nucleotides line up with TRBD1. This clonotype was sampled from a woman aged 25 to 39 in good health and CMV-seropositive. Sequencing was carried out using PBMCs. The CDR3 region has the DNA TGTGCCACCAGCAGAAGAGACAGGGCCGAGGTAACAGCTACGCAGTATTTT. Protein product: CATSRRDRAEVTATQYF.